The next 11 T cell receptor beta chains were all read from a single sample in a study of cytomegalovirus exposure and HLA in healthy donors. Researchers ran the PCR with 60 Vbeta and 13 Jbeta primers. Profiling relied on immunoSEQ multiplex PCR, and the TCRdb table lists in-frame clones only, not all of them. The profile shows approximately 97,000 clones, about 81% of them singletons. The sequenced sample was PBMCs. These TCRs come from a woman in her thirties or forties in good health and CMV-seropositive.

CDR3 sequence (DNA): TGTGCCAGCAGCACCGGACAGGTCAGCTCTGGAAACACCATATATTTT. Protein sequence: CASSTGQVSSGNTIYF. The V gene is TRBV9, the J gene TRBJ1-3; 7 nucleotides match TRBD1. The CDR3 contains 16 residues. J lost 0 bases, V lost 4 bases, and 7 bases had no gene match. CDR1 and CDR2 from the germline V gene are SGDLS and YYNGEE.

The chain combines TRBV5-5 with TRBJ1-4; 7 bases line up with TRBD1. The CDR3 is 15 residues long. V dropped 4 bases and J dropped 4; count of bases not matched to a gene: 7. Looked up from germline, CDR1 is SGHKS and CDR2 is YYEKEE (reference sequence). CDR3 region: CASSARDSRNEKLFF. CDR3 nucleotides: TGTGCCAGCAGCGCACGGGACAGCCGTAATGAAAAACTGTTTTTT.

This chain links TRBV19 with TRBJ2-1, with TRBD2 identical over 7 bases. V lost 3 bases and J lost 3; bases outside the gene matches: 5. CDR3 size: 15 residues. Germline V gene sequence: CDR1 LNHDA, CDR2 SQIVND (reference sequence). For the CDR3, the DNA is TGTGCCAGTAGTATTCTAGCGGAAGACTACAATGAGCAGTTCTTC. It is translated as CASSILAEDYNEQFF.

This chain joins TRBV6-6 and TRBJ2-3, with 7 nucleotides matching TRBD2. J was trimmed by 0 bases and V by 2 bases; bases with no gene match: 5. The CDR3 runs to 16 residues. In germline, CDR1 is MNHNY, CDR2 SVGAGI (reference sequence). CDR3 region: CASSYAAGASTDTQYF. The CDR3 DNA follows: TGTGCCAGCAGTTACGCCGCGGGAGCCAGCACAGATACGCAGTATTTT.

The J gene is TRBJ1-2, the V gene TRBV21-1; the tabulated D call, TRBD1, remains unverified against the DNA. TRBV21-1 is a documented pseudogene. The CDR3 is 14 residues long. CDR3 nucleotide sequence: TGTGCCAGCAGCAAAGGGGGGCTAAACTATGGCTACACCTTC. This codes for CASSKGGLNYGYTF.

As to this clone: The sample carries other DNA sequences with the same CDR3. The genes are TRBV28 and TRBJ2-7; no firm D call. The CDR3 loop spans 11 amino acids. Germline CDR1 MDHEN, CDR2 SYDVKM. The ends were cut back, 5 bases at V and 2 bases at J, with 4 bases in the middle. The CDR3 region has the DNA TGTGCCAGCAGTAATACCTACGAGCAGTACTTC. Translation gives CASSNTYEQYF.

CDR3 nucleotides: TGTGCCAGCAGCCCAGGGGGGTGGATCTACGAGCAGTACTTC. This translates into CASSPGGWIYEQYF. The chain uses TRBV6-1 and TRBJ2-7, with D maybe TRBD1 (7 bases). The CDR3 is 14 amino acids. V was pared by 6 bases and J by 3 bases, with 15 bases between. The germline gives CDR1 MNHNS, CDR2 SASEGT.

The chain uses TRBV7-9 and TRBJ2-2; 10 bases match TRBD1. The CDR3 runs to 15 residues. V trimming: 5 bases; J trimming: 5 bases; junction bases outside the gene matches: 5. Germline V gene sequence: CDR1 SEHNR, CDR2 FQNEAQ (reference sequence). The CDR3 DNA is TGTGCCAGCAGCAGCCGGGACAGGGGTACCGGGGAGCTGTTTTTT. It yields the protein CASSSRDRGTGELFF. The entire variable domain, with the rest obtained from reference TRBV7-9 and TRBJ2-2, is as follows: DTGVSQNPRHKITKRGQNVTFRCDPISEHNRLYWYRQTLGQGPEFLTYFQNEAQLEKSRLLSDRFSAERPKGSFSTLEIQRTEQGDSAMYLCASSSRDRGTGELFFGEGSRLTVL.

V and J are TRBV5-1 and TRBJ1-5; TRBD1 agrees at 10 bases. Germline trimming cut 4 bases from V and 6 bases from J; bases unmatched to any gene: 4. CDR1 SGHRS and CDR2 YFSETQ come from the germline V gene. The CDR3 totals 14 residues. For the CDR3, the DNA is TGCGCCAGCAGCGAGGGACAGGGGACTCAGCCCCAGCATTTT. Protein sequence: CASSEGQGTQPQHF.

The chain couples TRBV6-6 to TRBJ2-1, with 11 bases aligning to TRBD2. CDR1 and CDR2 (germline): MNHNY, SVGAGI (reference sequence). Trimming removed 6 bases from V and 7 bases from J; junction bases left unmatched: 8. There are 15 residues in the CDR3. CDR3 region: CASRRTSGRRNEQFF. DNA of the CDR3: TGTGCCAGCAGGAGAACTAGCGGGAGAAGAAATGAGCAGTTCTTC.

In the case of this clone: The junction departs from germline at one end; a sequencing error may be responsible. This CDR3 reads CASSPNRQGGETQYF. CDR3 coding DNA: TGTGCTAGCAGCCCCAATCGACAGGGGGGAGAGACCCAGTACTTC. The V gene is TRBV7-7, the J gene TRBJ2-5; 9 positions agree with TRBD1. The germline V gene encodes CDR1 SSHAT and CDR2 FNYEAQ (reference sequence). CDR3 size: 15 residues.